This T cell receptor beta chain emerged from a study of breast tumors, draining lymph nodes, adjacent tissues. Study outcomes and limitations: Compared with basal-like, luminal-like tumors shared significantly more repertoire with nontumor tissue. Tumor T cell lymph node origin was a supported hypothesis, not proven. Most tumor T cells seemingly derive from lymph node, then expand in tumor. Tumors had less TCR diversity than lymph nodes, more than nontumor tissue.

This clonotype has ten or more counts. Its antigen is undetermined. TCRdb ran MiXCR on the multiplex PCR reads and lists one entry per CDR3 protein. This sample has roughly 130,000 distinct CDR3 sequences, with just under 20% found just once. Trimming left V 0 bases short and J 0 bases short, with 12 bases between. Germline lookup yields CDR1 DFQATT and CDR2 SNEGSKA (reference sequence). The CDR3 length is 16 residues. Axillary draining lymph nodes of breast cancer patients supplied the node samples. This sequence joins TRBV20-1 and TRBJ2-1; D gene uncertain. What was sequenced was axillary lymph node tissue. The receptor's source is a female donor with breast cancer. Some clones in this sample may be carry-over from other donors' samples. The DNA of the CDR3 is TGCAGTGCTAGAGATTTCAGCGCCCACTCCTACAATGAGCAGTTCTTC. It specifies CSARDFSAHSYNEQFF.